The 10 T cell receptor beta chains in this list originate from one sample, sequenced in a study of breast tumors, draining lymph nodes, adjacent tissues. TCRdb reprocessed the multiplex PCR reads with MiXCR, giving one entry per CDR3 protein. The sample has about 52,000 distinct CDR3 sequences, roughly 40% seen once. Specimen: breast tumor tissue. These receptors originate from a female donor with breast cancer. Some clones in this sample may be carry-over from other donors' samples.

The CDR3 spells CASGLRGPPGNSPLHF. The CDR3 region has the DNA TGTGCCAGCGGCCTACGGGGCCCTCCGGGGAATTCACCCCTCCACTTT. This chain links TRBV11-3 with TRBJ1-6; TRBD1 might be the D (5 bases). Germline-derived CDR1 and CDR2 are SGHNT and YENEEA. Trimming stripped 8 bases from V and 7 bases from J, with 21 bases between. The CDR3 totals 16 residues.

This clonotype was seen at least ten times. The rearrangement uses TRBV14 and TRBJ2-2, with D possibly called TRBD1 or TRBD2 (5 bases each). From germline, CDR1 is SGHDN and CDR2 FVKESK. The CDR3 is 18 residues long. V lost 0 bases and J lost 4, with 18 bases in between. CDR3 DNA: TGTGCCAGCAGCCAAGATCAAGGCCTATCCGGGGCCACCGGGGAGCTGTTTTTT. Translating gives CASSQDQGLSGATGELFF.

This chain uses TRBV11-2 with TRBJ1-3; D gene uncertain. Trimming removed 2 bases at V and 0 bases at J, with 5 bases between. Germline V CDR1 and CDR2: SGHAT, FQNNGV. CDR3 length: 14 amino acids. CDR3 in amino acids: CASSLSSSGNTIYF. Written as DNA, the CDR3 is TGTGCCAGCAGCTTATCTAGCTCTGGAAACACCATATATTTT.

Remarks on this clonotype: A much more abundant neighbour one base away suggests this may be a read error. The chain joins TRBV20-1 to TRBJ1-2, with D tentatively TRBD1 (6 bases). Germline V gene lookup returns CDR1 DFQATT and CDR2 SNEGSKA (reference sequence). There are 12 residues in the CDR3. The DNA for the CDR3 is TGCAGTGCTAGTCGGGGGCGGGAGGGCTCCACCTTC. Translation: CSASRGREGSTF.

At least ten counts were recorded for this clonotype. This sequence joins TRBV7-3 and TRBJ2-3; D gene ambiguous. The V and J ends lost 0 bases and 6 bases respectively, with 7 bases between them. Germline-derived CDR1 and CDR2 are SGHTA and FQGTGA. There are 13 residues in the CDR3. In nucleotides, the CDR3 is TGTGCCAGCAGCTTAACGTTGGGGGATACGCAGTATTTT. Amino acids: CASSLTLGDTQYF.

Comments on this clonotype: Sequence at one end of the junction differs from germline and may be a read error. The chain employs TRBV5-6 and TRBJ2-5; D is unclear. Germline V gene data show CDR1 as SGHDT and CDR2 as YYEEEE. This CDR3 has 15 residues. CDR3 sequence: CASSYSRPTGETQYF. CDR3 nucleotide sequence: TGCGCCAGCAGCTATAGCAGGCCAACCGGGGAGACCCAGTACTTC.

This clonotype appeared many times. The DNA for the CDR3 is TGTGCCAGCAGTTACCTACAGGGGGTCAATCAGCCCCAGCATTTT. This gives the protein CASSYLQGVNQPQHF. The V call is TRBV6-2 or TRBV6-3, the J call TRBJ1-5, with TRBD1 matching 8 bases. The ends lost 2 bases at V and 3 bases at J; junction bases unmatched: 3. This CDR3 has 15 residues. Germline CDR1 reads MNHEY; CDR2 reads SVGEGT.

The sample holds many counts of this clonotype. The V call is TRBV28, the J call TRBJ1-2; a weak D match, TRBD1 (5 bases). The CDR3 contains 14 residues. V was clipped by 1 base and J by 4 bases, with 10 bases between them. Per the germline V gene, CDR1 is MDHEN and CDR2 is SYDVKM. CDR3 in DNA: TGTGCCAGCAGTTTATACAGCCAGGGCTATGGCTACACCTTC. Its translation: CASSLYSQGYGYTF.

This clonotype is categorized as medium-sized. J is TRBJ1-6 and V is TRBV6-5, with D hard to call. The germline gives CDR1 MNHEY, CDR2 SVGAGI. The CDR3 has 13 amino acids. Trimming removed 6 bases at V and 10 bases at J, with 13 bases between. The CDR3 sequence: CASSSSPASPLHF. As DNA, the CDR3 is TGTGCCAGCAGCTCCTCTCCCGCGTCACCCCTCCACTTT.

This clonotype was counted many times. This rearrangement joins TRBV12-3 or TRBV12-4 to TRBJ2-3, with D hard to call. The V end lost 4 bases, the J end lost 2 bases, and 4 bases lay between the germline ends. The CDR3 totals 12 residues. CDR3: CASSWITDTQYF. CDR3 coding DNA: TGTGCCAGCAGTTGGATCACAGATACGCAGTATTTT.